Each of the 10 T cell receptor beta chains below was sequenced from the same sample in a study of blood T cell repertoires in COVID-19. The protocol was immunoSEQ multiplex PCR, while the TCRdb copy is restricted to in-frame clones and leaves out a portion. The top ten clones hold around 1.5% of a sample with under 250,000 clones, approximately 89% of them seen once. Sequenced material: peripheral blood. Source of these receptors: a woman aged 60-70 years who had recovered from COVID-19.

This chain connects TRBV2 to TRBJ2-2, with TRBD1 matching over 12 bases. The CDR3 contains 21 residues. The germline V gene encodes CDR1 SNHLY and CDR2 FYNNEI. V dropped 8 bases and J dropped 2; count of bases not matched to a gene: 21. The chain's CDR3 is CASRYRDRGPRGYPNTGELFF. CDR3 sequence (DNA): TGTGCCAGCCGTTACCGGGACAGGGGGCCCAGGGGATACCCAAACACCGGGGAGCTGTTTTTT.

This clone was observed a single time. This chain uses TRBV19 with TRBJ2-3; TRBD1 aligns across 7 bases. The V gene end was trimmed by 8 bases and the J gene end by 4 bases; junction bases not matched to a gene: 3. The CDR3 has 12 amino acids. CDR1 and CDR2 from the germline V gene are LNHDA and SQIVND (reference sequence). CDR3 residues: CASGRGPDTQYF. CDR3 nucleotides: TGTGCCAGTGGAAGGGGGCCAGATACGCAGTATTTT.

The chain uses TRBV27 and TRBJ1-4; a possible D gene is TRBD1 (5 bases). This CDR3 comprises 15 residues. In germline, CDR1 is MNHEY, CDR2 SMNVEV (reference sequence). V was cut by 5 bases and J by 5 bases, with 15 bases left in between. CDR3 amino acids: CASSLKGFGNEKLFF. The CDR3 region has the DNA TGTGCCAGCAGTCTCAAGGGGTTTGGGAATGAAAAACTGTTTTTT.

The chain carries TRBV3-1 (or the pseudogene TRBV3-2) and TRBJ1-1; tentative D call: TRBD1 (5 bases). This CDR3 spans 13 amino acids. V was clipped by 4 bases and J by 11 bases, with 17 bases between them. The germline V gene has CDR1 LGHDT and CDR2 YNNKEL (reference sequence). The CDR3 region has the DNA TGTGCCAGCAGCCCTCAAGGGGTAGTGGGTGCTTTCTTT. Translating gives CASSPQGVVGAFF.

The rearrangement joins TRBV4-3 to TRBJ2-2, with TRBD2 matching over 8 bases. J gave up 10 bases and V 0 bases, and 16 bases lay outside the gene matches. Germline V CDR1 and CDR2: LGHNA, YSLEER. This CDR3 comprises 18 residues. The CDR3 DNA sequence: TGCGCCAGCAGCCAAGACCCATCCAACGGGGGGGGCAGGCTGGAGCTGTTTTTT. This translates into CASSQDPSNGGGRLELFF.

This CDR3 reads CASSLAQGGNTEAFF. The CDR3 DNA sequence: TGTGCCAGCAGCTTAGCGCAGGGGGGGAACACTGAAGCTTTCTTT. The J gene is TRBJ1-1, the V gene TRBV7-9; 7 bases fit TRBD1. The germline CDR1 and CDR2 sequences are SEHNR and FQNEAQ (reference sequence). The CDR3 runs 15 residues. J lost 1 base, V lost 0 bases, and 2 bases had no gene match.

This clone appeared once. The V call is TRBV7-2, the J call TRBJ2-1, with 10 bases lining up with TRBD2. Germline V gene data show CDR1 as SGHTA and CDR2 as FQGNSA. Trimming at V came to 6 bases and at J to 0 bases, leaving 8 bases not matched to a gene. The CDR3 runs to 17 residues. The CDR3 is CASRPKGLASSYNEQFF. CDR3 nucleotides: TGTGCCAGCAGACCTAAGGGACTAGCGAGCTCCTACAATGAGCAGTTCTTC.

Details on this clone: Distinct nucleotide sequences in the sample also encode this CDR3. The CDR3, as DNA: TGCGCCAGCAGCCAAGACGGAGGGCTCGGTAATCAGCCCCAGCATTTT. Protein: CASSQDGGLGNQPQHF. V gene TRBV4-1 combines with J gene TRBJ1-5; D is uncertain. Trimming removed 0 bases at V and 4 bases at J, with 13 bases between. The CDR3 contains 16 residues. CDR1 and CDR2 from the germline V gene are MGHRA and YSYEKL.

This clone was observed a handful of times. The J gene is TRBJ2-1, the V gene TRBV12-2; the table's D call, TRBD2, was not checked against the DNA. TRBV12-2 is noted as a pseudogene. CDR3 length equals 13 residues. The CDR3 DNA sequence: TGTGCAAGTCGCTTGGTTGTCTTAGATGAGCAGTTCTTC. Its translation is CASRLVVLDEQFF.

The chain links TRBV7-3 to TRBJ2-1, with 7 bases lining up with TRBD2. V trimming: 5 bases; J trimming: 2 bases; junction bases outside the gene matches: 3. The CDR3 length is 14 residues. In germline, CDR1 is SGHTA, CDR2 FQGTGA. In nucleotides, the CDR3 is TGTGCCAGCAGCCCCGGGGGGACCTACAATGAGCAGTTCTTC. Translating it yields CASSPGGTYNEQFF.